Ten or more counts support the clone carrying this TCR beta chain. Its specificity is not known. These data are taken from a study of T-cell reconstitution after alpha-beta-depleted transplantation in children. Study-level findings and limits: Reportedly, alpha-beta T cells present about two months post-transplant originated from several hundred expanded clones of graft origin. At day 60, the high TCRbeta diversity found in some patients originated from recipient T cells and thymic progenitors that had survived. T-cell numbers and diversity, one year after transplant, stemmed largely from T cells that were newly produced.

As it was prepared, the TCRbeta library received unique molecular identifiers. TCRdb itself ran the PCR reads through MiXCR, one entry per CDR3 protein. The sample has 200,000 to 250,000 distinct CDR3 sequences, 7.5% to 9.5% seen once. The V and J ends lost 3 bases and 4 bases respectively, with 15 bases between them. The CDR3 has 14 residues. Germline V gene sequence: CDR1 SQVTM, CDR2 ANQGSEA. The rearrangement uses TRBV29-1 and TRBJ1-2; tentatively, D is TRBD1 (5 bases). Material: PBMCs, mostly from graft donor cells, obtained 180 days after TCRalphabeta/CD19-depleted stem cell transplant. The origin of this receptor is a male patient younger than 18 who had a stem cell transplant for acute lymphoblastic leukemia, so the T cells may come from the graft donor. The CDR3, as DNA: TGCAGCGTTGACGCGGGACCGGATATCTATGGCTACACCTTC. Its translation is CSVDAGPDIYGYTF. The full variable domain, its missing parts supplied by reference TRBV29-1 and TRBJ1-2, is SAVISQKPSRDICQRGTSLTIQCQVDSQVTMMFWYRQQPGQSLTLIATANQGSEATYESGFVIDKFPISRPNLTFSTLTVSNMSPEDSSIYLCSVDAGPDIYGYTFGSGTRLTVV.